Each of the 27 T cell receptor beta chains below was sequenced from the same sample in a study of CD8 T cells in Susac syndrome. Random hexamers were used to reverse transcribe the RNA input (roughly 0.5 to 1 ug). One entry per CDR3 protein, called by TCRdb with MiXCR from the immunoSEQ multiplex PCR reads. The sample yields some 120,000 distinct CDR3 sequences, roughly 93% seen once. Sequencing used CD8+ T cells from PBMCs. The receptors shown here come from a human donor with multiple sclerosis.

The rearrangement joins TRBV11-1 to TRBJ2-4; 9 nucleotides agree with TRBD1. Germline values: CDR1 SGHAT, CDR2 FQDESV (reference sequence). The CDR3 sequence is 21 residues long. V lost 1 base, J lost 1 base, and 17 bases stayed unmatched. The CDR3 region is CASSLGTWTGAPFWAKNIQYF. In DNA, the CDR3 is TGTGCCAGCAGCTTAGGTACTTGGACAGGGGCCCCTTTTTGGGCCAAAAACATTCAGTACTTC.

The CDR3 spells CASTEFRDGQRTQYF. For the CDR3, the DNA is TGTGCCAGCACCGAATTCCGGGACGGACAACGTACGCAGTATTTT. J is TRBJ2-3 and V is TRBV6-2 or TRBV6-3; the D gene could be TRBD1 or TRBD2 (5 bases each). CDR1 is MNHEY, CDR2 SVGEGT, per germline. This CDR3 is built from 15 residues. V shed 7 bases and J shed 8 bases, with 22 bases lying between them.

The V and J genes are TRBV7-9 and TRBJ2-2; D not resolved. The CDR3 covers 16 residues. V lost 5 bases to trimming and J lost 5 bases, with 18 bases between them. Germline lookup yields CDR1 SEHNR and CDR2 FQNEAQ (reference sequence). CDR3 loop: CASSDRTYNPTGELFF. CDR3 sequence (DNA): TGTGCCAGCAGCGACCGGACCTACAACCCAACCGGGGAGCTGTTTTTT.

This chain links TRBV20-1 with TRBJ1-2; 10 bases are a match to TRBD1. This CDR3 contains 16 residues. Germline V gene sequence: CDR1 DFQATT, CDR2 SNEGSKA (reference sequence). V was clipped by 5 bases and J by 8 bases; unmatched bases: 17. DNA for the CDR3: TGCAGTGCTCCACTAAAGCCGGGACAGGGGAGGATCGGCTACACCTTC. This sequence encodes CSAPLKPGQGRIGYTF.

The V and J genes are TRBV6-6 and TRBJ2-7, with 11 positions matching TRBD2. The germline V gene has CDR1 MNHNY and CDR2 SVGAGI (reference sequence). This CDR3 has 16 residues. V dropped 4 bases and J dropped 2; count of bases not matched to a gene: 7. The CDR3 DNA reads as TGTGCCAGCAGTTCCCAGACTAGCGGGGCCCCCTACGAGCAGTACGTC. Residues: CASSSQTSGAPYEQYV.

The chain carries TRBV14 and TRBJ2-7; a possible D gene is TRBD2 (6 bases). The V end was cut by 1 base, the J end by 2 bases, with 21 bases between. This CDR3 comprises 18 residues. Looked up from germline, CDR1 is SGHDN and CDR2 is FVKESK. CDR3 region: CASSQGGIEGRGTYEQYV. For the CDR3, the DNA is TGTGCCAGCAGCCAAGGCGGGATTGAGGGAAGAGGAACCTACGAGCAGTACGTC.

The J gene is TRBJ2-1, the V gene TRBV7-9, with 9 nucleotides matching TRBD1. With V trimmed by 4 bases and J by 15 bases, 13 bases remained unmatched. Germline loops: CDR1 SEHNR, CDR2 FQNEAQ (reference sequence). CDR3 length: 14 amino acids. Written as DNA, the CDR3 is TGTGCCAGCAGCTATCCCGAGCCGGGACAGGGATCGTTCTTC. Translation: CASSYPEPGQGSFF.

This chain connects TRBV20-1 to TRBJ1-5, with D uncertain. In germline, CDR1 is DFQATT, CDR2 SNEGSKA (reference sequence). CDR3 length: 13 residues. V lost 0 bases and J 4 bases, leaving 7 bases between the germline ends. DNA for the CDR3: TGCAGTGCTAGAGAACCTGGGAATCAGCCCCAGCATTTT. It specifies CSAREPGNQPQHF.

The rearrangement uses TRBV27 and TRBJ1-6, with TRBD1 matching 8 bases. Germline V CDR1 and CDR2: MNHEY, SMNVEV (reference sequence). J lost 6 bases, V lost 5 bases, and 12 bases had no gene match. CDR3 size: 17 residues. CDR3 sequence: CASSTLRGPLGNSPLHF. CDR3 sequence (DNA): TGTGCCAGCAGTACACTCAGGGGGCCCCTAGGTAATTCACCCCTCCACTTT.

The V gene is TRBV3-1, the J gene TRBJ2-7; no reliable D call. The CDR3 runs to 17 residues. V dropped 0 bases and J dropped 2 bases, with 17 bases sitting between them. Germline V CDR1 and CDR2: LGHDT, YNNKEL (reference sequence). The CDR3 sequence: CASSQDLGDVLTYEQYV. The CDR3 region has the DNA TGTGCCAGCAGCCAAGATCTTGGAGACGTACTGACCTACGAGCAGTACGTC.

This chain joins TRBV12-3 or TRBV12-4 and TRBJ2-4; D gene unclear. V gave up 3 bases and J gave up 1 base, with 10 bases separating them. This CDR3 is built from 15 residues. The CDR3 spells CASSFSAEAKNIQYF. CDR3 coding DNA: TGTGCCAGCAGTTTTTCGGCGGAGGCCAAAAACATTCAGTACTTC.

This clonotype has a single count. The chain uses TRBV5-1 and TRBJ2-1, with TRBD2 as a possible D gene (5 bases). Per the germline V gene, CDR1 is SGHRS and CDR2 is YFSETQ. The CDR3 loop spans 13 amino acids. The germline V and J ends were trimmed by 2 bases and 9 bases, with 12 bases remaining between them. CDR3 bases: TGCGCCAGCAGCTTTGTGGCGGGCGGTGAGCAGTTCTTC. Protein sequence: CASSFVAGGEQFF.

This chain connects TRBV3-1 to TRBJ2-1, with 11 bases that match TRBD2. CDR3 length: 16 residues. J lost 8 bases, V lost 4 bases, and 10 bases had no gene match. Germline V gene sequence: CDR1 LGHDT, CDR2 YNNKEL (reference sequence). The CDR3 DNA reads TGTGCCAGCAGCCCGCAACCTAGCGGGGGGAGCTATGAGCAGTTCTTC. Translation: CASSPQPSGGSYEQFF.

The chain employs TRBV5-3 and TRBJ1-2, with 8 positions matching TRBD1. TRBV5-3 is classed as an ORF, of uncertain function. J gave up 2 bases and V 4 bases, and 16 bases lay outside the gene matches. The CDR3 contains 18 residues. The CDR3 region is CARSAGRTGTYPNYGYTF. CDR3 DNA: TGTGCCAGAAGCGCTGGCCGGACAGGGACTTATCCCAACTATGGCTACACCTTC.

CDR3 DNA sequence: TGTGCCAGCAGCCCCACCGGAATCCCCTACGAGCAGTACGTC. Translation: CASSPTGIPYEQYV. The genes are TRBV9 and TRBJ2-7; no reliable D call. Deletions cut 4 bases from V and 2 bases from J, with 13 bases between. The germline gives CDR1 SGDLS, CDR2 YYNGEE. The length of the CDR3 is 14 residues.

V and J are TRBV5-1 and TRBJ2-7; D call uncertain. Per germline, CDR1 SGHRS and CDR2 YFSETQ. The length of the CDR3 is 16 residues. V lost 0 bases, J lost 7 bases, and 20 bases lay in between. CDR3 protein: CASSLDPGTSGREQYF. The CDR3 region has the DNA TGCGCCAGCAGCTTGGATCCGGGTACGAGTGGTAGGGAGCAGTACTTC.

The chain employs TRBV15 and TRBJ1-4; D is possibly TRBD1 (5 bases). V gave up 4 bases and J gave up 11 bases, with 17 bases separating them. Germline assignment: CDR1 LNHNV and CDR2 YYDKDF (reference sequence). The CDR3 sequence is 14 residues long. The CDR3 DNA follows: TGTGCCACCAGCACTCCAAACTACAGGCAGAAACTGTTTTTT. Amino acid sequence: CATSTPNYRQKLFF.

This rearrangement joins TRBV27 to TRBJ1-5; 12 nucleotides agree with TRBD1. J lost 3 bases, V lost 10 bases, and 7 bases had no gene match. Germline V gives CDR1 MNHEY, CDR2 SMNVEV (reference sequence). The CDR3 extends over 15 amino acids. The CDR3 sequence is CATRGTGGTNQPQHF. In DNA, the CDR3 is TGTGCCACCAGGGGGACAGGGGGCACCAATCAGCCCCAGCATTTT.

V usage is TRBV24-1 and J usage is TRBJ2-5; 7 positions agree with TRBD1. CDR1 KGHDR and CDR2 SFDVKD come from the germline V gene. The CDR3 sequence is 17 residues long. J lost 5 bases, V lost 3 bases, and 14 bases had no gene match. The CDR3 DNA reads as TGTGCCACCAGTGATGCCCGACAGGGAACGGTGTTTGAGACCCAGTACTTC. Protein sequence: CATSDARQGTVFETQYF.

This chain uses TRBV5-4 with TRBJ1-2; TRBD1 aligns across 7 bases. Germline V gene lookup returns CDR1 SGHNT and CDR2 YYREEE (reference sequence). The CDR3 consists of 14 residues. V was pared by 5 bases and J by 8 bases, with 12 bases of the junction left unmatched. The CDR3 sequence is CASRSHDRARGYTF. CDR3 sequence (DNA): TGTGCCAGCAGGTCTCACGACAGGGCGAGGGGCTACACCTTC. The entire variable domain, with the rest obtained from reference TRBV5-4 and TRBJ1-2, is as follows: ETGVTQSPTHLIKTRGQQVTLRCSSQSGHNTVSWYQQALGQGPQFIFQYYREEENGRGNFPPRFSGLQFPNYSSELNVNALELDDSALYLCASRSHDRARGYTFGSGTRLTVV.

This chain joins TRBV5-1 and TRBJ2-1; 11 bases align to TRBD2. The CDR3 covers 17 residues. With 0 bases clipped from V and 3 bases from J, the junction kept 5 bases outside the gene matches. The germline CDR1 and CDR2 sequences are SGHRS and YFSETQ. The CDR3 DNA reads TGCGCCAGCAGCTTGGAGGTAGCGGGGGGGCTCTACAATGAGCAGTTCTTC. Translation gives CASSLEVAGGLYNEQFF.

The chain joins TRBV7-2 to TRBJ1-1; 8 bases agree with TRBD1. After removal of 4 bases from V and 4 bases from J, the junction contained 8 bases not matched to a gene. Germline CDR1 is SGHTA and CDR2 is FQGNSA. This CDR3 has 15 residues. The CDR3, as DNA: TGTGCCAGCAGCTACCCGGGACAGGAGGGCACTGAAGCTTTCTTT. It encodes CASSYPGQEGTEAFF.

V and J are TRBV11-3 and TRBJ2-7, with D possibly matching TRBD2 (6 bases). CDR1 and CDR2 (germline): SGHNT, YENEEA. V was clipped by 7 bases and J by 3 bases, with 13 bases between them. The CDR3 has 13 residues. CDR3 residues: CASIRREIYEQYV. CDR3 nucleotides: TGTGCCAGCATCCGCCGGGAGATCTACGAGCAGTACGTC.

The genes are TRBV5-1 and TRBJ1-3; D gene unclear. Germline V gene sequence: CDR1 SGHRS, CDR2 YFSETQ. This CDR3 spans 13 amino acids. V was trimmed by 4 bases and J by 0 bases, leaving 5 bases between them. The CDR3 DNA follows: TGCGCCAGCAGCCTGTTCTCTGGAAACACCATATATTTT. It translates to CASSLFSGNTIYF.

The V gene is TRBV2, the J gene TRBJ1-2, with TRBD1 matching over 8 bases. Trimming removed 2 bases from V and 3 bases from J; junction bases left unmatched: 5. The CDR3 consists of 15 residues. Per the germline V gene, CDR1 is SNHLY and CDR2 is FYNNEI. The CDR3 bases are TGTGCCAGCAGTGAACCCTCAGGGGGCGACTATGGCTACACCTTC. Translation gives CASSEPSGGDYGYTF.

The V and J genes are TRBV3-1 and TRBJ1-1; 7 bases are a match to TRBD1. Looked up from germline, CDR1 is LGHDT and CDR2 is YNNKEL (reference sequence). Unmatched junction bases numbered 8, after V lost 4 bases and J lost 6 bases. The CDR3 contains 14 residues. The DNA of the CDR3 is TGTGCCAGCAGCCGACCCGAGGGGGCCTCTGAAGCTTTCTTT. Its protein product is CASSRPEGASEAFF.

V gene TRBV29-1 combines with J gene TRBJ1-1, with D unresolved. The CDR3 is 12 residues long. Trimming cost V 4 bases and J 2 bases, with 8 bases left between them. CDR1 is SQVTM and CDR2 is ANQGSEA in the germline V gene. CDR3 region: CSVGAGNTEAFF. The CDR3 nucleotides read TGCAGCGTTGGGGCAGGCAACACTGAAGCTTTCTTT. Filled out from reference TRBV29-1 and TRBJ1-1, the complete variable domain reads SAVISQKPSRDICQRGTSLTIQCQVDSQVTMMFWYRQQPGQSLTLIATANQGSEATYESGFVIDKFPISRPNLTFSTLTVSNMSPEDSSIYLCSVGAGNTEAFFGQGTRLTVV.